This paragraph reports one T cell receptor (beta chain). The sample originates from a study of cytomegalovirus exposure and HLA in healthy donors. Primers for the PCR totalled 60 Vbeta and 13 Jbeta. Produced via immunoSEQ multiplex PCR; TCRdb's table is partial and in-frame only. In the table there are roughly 200,000 clones, 70% to 80% of which are singletons. The CDR3 extends over 20 amino acids. With V trimmed by 5 bases and J by 3 bases, 23 bases remained unmatched. The germline V gene encodes CDR1 LNHDA and CDR2 SQIVND (reference sequence). V and J are TRBV19 and TRBJ2-7, with 9 bases aligning to TRBD2. This clonotype was sampled from a woman in her twenties or thirties in good health and CMV-seropositive. The sequencing input was PBMCs. CDR3 loop: CASSPTLLPGGRGVGYEQYF. The CDR3 DNA reads as TGTGCCAGTAGTCCTACTCTGCTTCCCGGCGGGAGGGGGGTAGGCTACGAGCAGTACTTC.